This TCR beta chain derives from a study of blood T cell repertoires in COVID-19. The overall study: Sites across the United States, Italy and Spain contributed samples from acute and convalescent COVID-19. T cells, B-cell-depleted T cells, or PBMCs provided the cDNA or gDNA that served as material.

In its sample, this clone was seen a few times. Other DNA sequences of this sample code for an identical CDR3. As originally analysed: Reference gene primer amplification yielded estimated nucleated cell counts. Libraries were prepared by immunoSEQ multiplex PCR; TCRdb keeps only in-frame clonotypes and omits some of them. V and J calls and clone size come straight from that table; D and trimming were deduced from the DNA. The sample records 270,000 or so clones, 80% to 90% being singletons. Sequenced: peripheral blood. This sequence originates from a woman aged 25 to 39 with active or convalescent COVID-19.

The DNA of the CDR3 is TGTGCCAGCAGTGACTCTGCAGGGGCACACACAGATACGCAGTATTTT. Encoded protein: CASSDSAGAHTDTQYF. The V and J genes are TRBV6-4 and TRBJ2-3, with D perhaps TRBD1 (6 bases). The germline V and J ends were trimmed by 0 bases and 2 bases, with 12 bases remaining between them. The length of the CDR3 is 16 residues. Germline V lookup: CDR1 MRHNA, CDR2 SNTAGT.